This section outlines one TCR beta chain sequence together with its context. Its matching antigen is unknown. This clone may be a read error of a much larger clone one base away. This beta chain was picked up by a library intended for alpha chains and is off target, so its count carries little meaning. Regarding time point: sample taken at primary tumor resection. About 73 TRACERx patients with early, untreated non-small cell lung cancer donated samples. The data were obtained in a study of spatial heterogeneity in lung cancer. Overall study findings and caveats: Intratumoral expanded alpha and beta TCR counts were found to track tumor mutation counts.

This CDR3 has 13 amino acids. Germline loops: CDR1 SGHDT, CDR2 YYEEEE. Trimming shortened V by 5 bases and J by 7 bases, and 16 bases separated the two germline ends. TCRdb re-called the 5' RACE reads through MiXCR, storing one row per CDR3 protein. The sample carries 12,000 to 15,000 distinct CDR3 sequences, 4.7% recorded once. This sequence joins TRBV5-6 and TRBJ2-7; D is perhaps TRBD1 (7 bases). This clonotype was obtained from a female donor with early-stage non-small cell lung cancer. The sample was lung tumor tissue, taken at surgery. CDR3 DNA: TGTGCCAGCAGTTCGGGACAGACTAGTGAGCAGTACTTC. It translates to CASSSGQTSEQYF.